The entry below gives a single T cell receptor (beta chain) sequence along with its context. The antigen is unknown. An end of the junction differs from the germline gene, which may be a read error. This sample includes further DNA sequences coding for the same CDR3. The CDR3 spans 15 residues. The germline V gene encodes CDR1 SGHVS and CDR2 FNYEAQ. The PCR contained 60 Vbeta and 13 Jbeta primers. Assay used: immunoSEQ multiplex PCR; TCRdb lists only in-frame clones, some missing. The data show around 150,000 clones, approximately 80% seen once. The source of the sample is a study of cytomegalovirus exposure and HLA in healthy donors. Study-wide findings and caveats: TCR beta sequences numbering under 20,000 were associated with HLA alleles at 0.05 false discovery rate in a later analysis. It was confirmed in vitro that three of the CMV-associated chains were specific for CMV antigens.

V and J are TRBV7-6 and TRBJ2-5; 7 bases are shared with TRBD1. The sequence came from a boy younger than 10 in good health and CMV-seronegative. Sequencing was done on a sample of PBMCs. CDR3 in DNA: TGCGCCAGCAGCTTAGGGGACAGCTATCAAGAGACCCAGTACTTC. Its translation: CASSLGDSYQETQYF.